Presented here are 22 T cell receptor beta chains from one specimen sequenced in a study of T cell responses to AZD1222 COVID-19 vaccine. Using immunoSEQ multiplex PCR, the repertoire was profiled, and TCRdb retains in-frame clones only, with some absent. The data hold nearly 110,000 clones, with 91% observed a single time. This material consisted of peripheral blood, taken on day 0 of AZD1222 vaccination. Source of these receptors: an adult in good health.

The chain has TRBV2 and TRBJ1-5; a possible D gene is TRBD1 (5 bases). Germline lookup yields CDR1 SNHLY and CDR2 FYNNEI. V lost 2 bases and J lost 4, with 12 bases in between. The CDR3 is 15 residues long. CDR3 sequence: CASSERGVANQPQHF. CDR3 sequence (DNA): TGTGCCAGCAGTGAAAGGGGAGTAGCGAATCAGCCCCAGCATTTT.

V gene TRBV3-1 (or the pseudogene TRBV3-2) combines with J gene TRBJ1-5, with D unclear. The V gene's germline CDR1 is LGHDT and CDR2 YNNKEL (reference sequence). The CDR3 loop spans 13 amino acids. Trimming left V 2 bases short and J 6 bases short, with 8 bases between. For the CDR3, the DNA is TGTGCCAGCAGCCAACCCCTCCCTCAGCCCCAGCATTTT. Its protein is CASSQPLPQPQHF.

The chain links TRBV5-1 to TRBJ2-5; tentatively, D is TRBD1 or TRBD2 (5 bases each). The CDR3 runs to 15 residues. V was trimmed by 4 bases and J by 1 base, leaving 14 bases between them. Germline CDR1 reads SGHRS; CDR2 reads YFSETQ. In DNA, the CDR3 is TGCGCCAGCAGCCCGTTTCGAGGGGCCCAAGAGACCCAGTACTTC. Translation gives CASSPFRGAQETQYF.

Here the CDR3 DNA reads TGTGCCAGCAGTACCCACGGACAGGGCAATAATTCACCCCTCCACTTT. Encoded protein: CASSTHGQGNNSPLHF. The rearrangement uses TRBV27 and TRBJ1-6; 8 bases are a match to TRBD1. Trimming took 5 bases from V and 5 from J; bases not matched to a gene: 8. CDR1 and CDR2 from the germline V gene are MNHEY and SMNVEV (reference sequence). This CDR3 region has 16 residues.

The CDR3 sequence is CASSPGGNIQYF. CDR3 coding DNA: TGTGCCAGCAGCCCCGGGGGAAACATTCAGTACTTC. The gene calls are TRBV12-3 or TRBV12-4 and TRBJ2-4, with D possibly matching TRBD2 (6 bases). V shed 6 bases and J shed 6 bases, with 9 bases lying between them. The CDR3 has 12 residues.

The chain combines TRBV9 with TRBJ1-2; D is possibly TRBD1 (6 bases). The germline V and J ends were trimmed by 2 bases and 1 base, with 15 bases remaining between them. The CDR3 has 16 residues. The germline CDR1 and CDR2 sequences are SGDLS and YYNGEE. CDR3 DNA: TGTGCCAGCAGCGTTCTCAGGGGCAGAAATAACTATGGCTACACCTTC. Translated, it gives CASSVLRGRNNYGYTF.

This clone was counted only a few times. The J gene is TRBJ1-1, the V gene TRBV10-2; D is ambiguous. CDR3 length: 13 amino acids. The V end lost 0 bases, the J end lost 7 bases, and 9 bases lay between the germline ends. Germline-derived CDR1 and CDR2 are WSHSY and SAAADI. The CDR3 coding sequence is TGCGCCAGCAGTGAGTCGGGAGGAAGTGAAGCTTTCTTT. This encodes CASSESGGSEAFF.

J is TRBJ1-2 and V is TRBV6-1, with 9 bases that match TRBD1. Germline loops: CDR1 MNHNS, CDR2 SASEGT. V shed 1 base, J shed 5 bases, and the junction held 5 bases outside the gene matches. This CDR3 contains 15 residues. CDR3 coding DNA: TGTGCCAGCAGTGAAGGGACAGGGGAGGTATATGGCTACACCTTC. Amino acid sequence: CASSEGTGEVYGYTF.

The genes are TRBV9 and TRBJ2-2; TRBD2 matches 8 bases. This CDR3 is 16 amino acids long. The ends lost 3 bases at V and 1 base at J; junction bases unmatched: 5. The germline gives CDR1 SGDLS, CDR2 YYNGEE. The CDR3 spells CASSAERGRNTGELFF. The CDR3 bases are TGTGCCAGCAGCGCCGAGCGGGGGAGGAACACCGGGGAGCTGTTTTTT. The whole variable domain, filled in from reference TRBV9 and TRBJ2-2, reads DSGVTQTPKHLITATGQRVTLRCSPRSGDLSVYWYQQSLDQGLQFLIQYYNGEERAKGNILERFSAQQFPDLHSELNLSSLELGDSALYFCASSAERGRNTGELFFGEGSRLTVL.

This sequence joins TRBV30 and TRBJ1-4, with D possibly TRBD1 on 5 matching bases. Germline CDR1 GTSNPN, CDR2 SVGIG (reference sequence). The V gene lost 0 bases and the J gene lost 8 bases, with 13 bases spanning the gap. The CDR3 sequence is 14 residues long. The CDR3 region is CAWSVRQGKEKLFF. CDR3 nucleotides: TGTGCCTGGAGTGTACGGCAGGGAAAGGAAAAACTGTTTTTT.

J is TRBJ1-2 and V is TRBV2, with no clear D. CDR1 is SNHLY, CDR2 FYNNEI, per germline. V was trimmed by 4 bases and J by 1 base, leaving 7 bases between them. The CDR3 spans 13 residues. The CDR3 sequence is CASSGGNNYGYTF. In DNA, the CDR3 is TGTGCCAGCAGTGGAGGCAATAACTATGGCTACACCTTC.

The chain couples TRBV27 to TRBJ2-7, with a weak D call TRBD1 (5 bases). Germline V gives CDR1 MNHEY, CDR2 SMNVEV (reference sequence). The CDR3 is 17 amino acids. Trimming took off 2 bases at V and 1 base at J, with 18 bases between the two ends. The chain's CDR3 is CASSLALQGQHSYEQYF. Here the CDR3 DNA reads TGTGCCAGCAGTTTAGCGCTCCAGGGCCAACATTCCTACGAGCAGTACTTC.

The J gene is TRBJ2-1, the V gene TRBV11-3; 9 bases are shared with TRBD1. The CDR3 contains 15 residues. The germline gives CDR1 SGHNT, CDR2 YENEEA. Germline trimming cut 5 bases from V and 9 bases from J; bases unmatched to any gene: 11. CDR3 sequence (DNA): TGTGCCAGCAGCCCCCGGACAGGGGCATTGCCTGAGCAGTTCTTC. Encoded protein: CASSPRTGALPEQFF.

The rearrangement uses TRBV4-3 and TRBJ2-1; 10 nucleotides line up with TRBD2. After removal of 6 bases from V and 6 bases from J, the junction contained 8 bases not matched to a gene. Germline CDR1 reads LGHNA; CDR2 reads YSLEER. The CDR3 extends over 15 amino acids. Here the CDR3 reads CASRYGLAATNEQFF. CDR3 DNA sequence: TGCGCCAGCAGGTATGGACTAGCGGCAACCAATGAGCAGTTCTTC.

The chain is built from TRBV6-5 and TRBJ1-5; 11 bases line up with TRBD1. Germline-derived CDR1 and CDR2 are MNHEY and SVGAGI. The CDR3 totals 15 residues. V was pared by 6 bases and J by 7 bases, with 8 bases of the junction left unmatched. In nucleotides, the CDR3 is TGTGCCAGCAGGGGGACAGGGGGTCTAGGGCAGCCCCAGCATTTT. Protein sequence: CASRGTGGLGQPQHF.

This chain joins TRBV7-2 and TRBJ2-3; 9 bases are a match to TRBD1. V lost 6 bases, J lost 8 bases, and 18 bases stayed unmatched. CDR1 is SGHTA, CDR2 FQGNSA, per germline. CDR3 length: 17 amino acids. CDR3 sequence (DNA): TGTGCCAGCAGATCGGATCCCGGGACAGGGAAAGGAGTTACGCAGTATTTT. It codes for CASRSDPGTGKGVTQYF.

CDR3 amino acids: CASSFPSASGGSTQYF. For the CDR3, the DNA is TGTGCCAGCAGCTTCCCCTCTGCTAGCGGGGGCTCGACCCAGTACTTC. This chain uses TRBV11-2 with TRBJ2-5; TRBD2 aligns across 10 bases. CDR3 size: 16 residues. J was trimmed by 7 bases and V by 3 bases; bases with no gene match: 11. Germline CDR1 is SGHAT and CDR2 is FQNNGV. Using reference TRBV11-2 and TRBJ2-5 for the parts outside the CDR3, the full variable domain is EAGVAQSPRYKIIEKRQSVAFWCNPISGHATLYWYQQILGQGPKLLIQFQNNGVVDDSQLPKDRFSAERLKGVDSTLKIQPAKLEDSAVYLCASSFPSASGGSTQYFGPGTRLLVL.

The chain links TRBV12-3 or TRBV12-4 to TRBJ1-3, with D unclear. The germline V and J ends were trimmed by 1 base and 3 bases, with 1 base remaining between them. The CDR3 contains 12 residues. The CDR3 coding sequence is TGTGCCAGCAGTTTAGGTGGAAACACCATATATTTT. Translation: CASSLGGNTIYF.

This sequence joins TRBV29-1 and TRBJ2-5; the match to TRBD2 covers 7 bases. V dropped 7 bases and J dropped 4; count of bases not matched to a gene: 3. Germline CDR1 and CDR2: SQVTM and ANQGSEA. The CDR3 totals 11 residues. The CDR3 spells CSGGGGETQYF. In nucleotides, the CDR3 is TGCAGCGGCGGGGGTGGAGAGACCCAGTACTTC.

The gene calls are TRBV6-2 or TRBV6-3 and TRBJ1-2, with 7 bases matching TRBD1. The CDR3 is 12 residues long. Trimming cost V 6 bases and J 12 bases; bases outside gene matches: 10. Germline values: CDR1 MNHEY, CDR2 SVGEGT. The CDR3 protein is CASSPTGVPDTF. The CDR3 DNA reads as TGTGCCAGCAGCCCCACAGGGGTTCCGGACACCTTC.

The rearrangement uses TRBV1 and TRBJ1-4. TRBV1 is a known pseudogene. The CDR3 spans 15 residues. CDR3 DNA sequence: TGCACCAGCAGACATCGCGGCAGAGCGAGGAAAAAACTGTTTTTT. Translating gives CTSRHRGRARKKLFF.

The chain uses TRBV30 and TRBJ2-3; 8 bases align to TRBD2. Germline V gene lookup returns CDR1 GTSNPN and CDR2 SVGIG (reference sequence). V dropped 8 bases and J dropped 9; count of bases not matched to a gene: 10. This CDR3 is 12 amino acids long. The CDR3 sequence is CATSGGPGTQYF. In nucleotides, the CDR3 is TGTGCCACCTCGGGGGGGCCAGGGACGCAGTATTTT.